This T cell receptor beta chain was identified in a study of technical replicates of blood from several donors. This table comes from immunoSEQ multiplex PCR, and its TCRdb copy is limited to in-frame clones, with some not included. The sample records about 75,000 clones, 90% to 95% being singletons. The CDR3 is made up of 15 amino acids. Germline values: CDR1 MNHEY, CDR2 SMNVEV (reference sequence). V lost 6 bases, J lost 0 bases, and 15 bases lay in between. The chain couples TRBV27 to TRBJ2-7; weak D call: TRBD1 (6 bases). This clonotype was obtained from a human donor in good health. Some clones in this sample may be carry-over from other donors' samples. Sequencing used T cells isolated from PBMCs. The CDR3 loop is CASRSSEDSSYEQYF. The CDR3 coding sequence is TGTGCCAGCAGATCTTCTGAGGACAGCTCCTACGAGCAGTACTTC.